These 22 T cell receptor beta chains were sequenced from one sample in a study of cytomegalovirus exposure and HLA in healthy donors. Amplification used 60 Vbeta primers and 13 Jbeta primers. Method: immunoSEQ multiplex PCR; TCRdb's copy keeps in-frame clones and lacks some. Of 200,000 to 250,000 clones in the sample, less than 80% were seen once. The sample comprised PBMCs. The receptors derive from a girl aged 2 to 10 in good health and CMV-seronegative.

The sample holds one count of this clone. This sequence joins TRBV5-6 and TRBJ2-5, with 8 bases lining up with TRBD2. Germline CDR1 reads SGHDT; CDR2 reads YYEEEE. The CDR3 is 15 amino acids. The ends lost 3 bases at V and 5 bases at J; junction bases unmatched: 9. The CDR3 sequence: CASSSPRGGWETQYF. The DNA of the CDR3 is TGTGCCAGCAGCTCCCCCCGGGGGGGGTGGGAGACCCAGTACTTC. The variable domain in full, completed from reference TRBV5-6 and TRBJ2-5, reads DAGVTQSPTHLIKTRGQQVTLRCSPKSGHDTVSWYQQALGQGPQFIFQYYEEEERQRGNFPDRFSGHQFPNYSSELNVNALLLGDSALYLCASSSPRGGWETQYFGPGTRLLVL.

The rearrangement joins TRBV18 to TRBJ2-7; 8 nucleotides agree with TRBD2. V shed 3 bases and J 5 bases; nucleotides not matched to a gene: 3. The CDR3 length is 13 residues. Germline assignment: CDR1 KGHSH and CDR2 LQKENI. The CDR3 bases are TGTGCCAGCTCACCGGGACTAGAGAACGAGCAGTACTTC. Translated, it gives CASSPGLENEQYF.

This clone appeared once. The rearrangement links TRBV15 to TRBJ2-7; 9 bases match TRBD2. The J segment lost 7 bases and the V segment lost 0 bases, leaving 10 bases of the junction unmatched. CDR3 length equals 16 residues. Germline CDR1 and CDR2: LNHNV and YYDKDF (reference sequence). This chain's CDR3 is CATSRDLGGRAGEQYF. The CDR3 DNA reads TGTGCCACCAGCAGAGATCTCGGCGGGAGGGCCGGTGAGCAGTACTTC.

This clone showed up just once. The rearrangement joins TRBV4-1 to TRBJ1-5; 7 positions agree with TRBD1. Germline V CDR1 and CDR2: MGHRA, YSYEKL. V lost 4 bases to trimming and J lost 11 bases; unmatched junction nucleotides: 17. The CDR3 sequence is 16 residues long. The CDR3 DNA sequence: TGCGCCAGCAGCCTTGGGGTGAAACACAGGGGAAATGCCCAGCATTTT. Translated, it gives CASSLGVKHRGNAQHF.

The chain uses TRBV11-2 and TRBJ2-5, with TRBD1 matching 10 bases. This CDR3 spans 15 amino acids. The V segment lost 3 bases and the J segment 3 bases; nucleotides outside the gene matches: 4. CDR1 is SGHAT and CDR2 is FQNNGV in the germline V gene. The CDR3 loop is CASSFTGTGEETQYF. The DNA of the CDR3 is TGTGCCAGCAGCTTCACCGGGACAGGGGAAGAGACCCAGTACTTC.

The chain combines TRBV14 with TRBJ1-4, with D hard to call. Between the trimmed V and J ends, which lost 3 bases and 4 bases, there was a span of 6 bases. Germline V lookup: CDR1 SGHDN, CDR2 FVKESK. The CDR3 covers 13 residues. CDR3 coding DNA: TGTGCCAGCAGCCAGTACAATAATGAAAAACTGTTTTTT. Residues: CASSQYNNEKLFF.

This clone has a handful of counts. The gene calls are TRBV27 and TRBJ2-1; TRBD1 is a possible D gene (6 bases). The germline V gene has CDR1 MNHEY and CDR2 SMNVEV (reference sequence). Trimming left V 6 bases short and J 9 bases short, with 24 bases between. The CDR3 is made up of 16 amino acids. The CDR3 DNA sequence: TGTGCCAGCAGCCACGACAGGCCCGCGACTACAATTGAGCAGTTCTTC. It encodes CASSHDRPATTIEQFF.

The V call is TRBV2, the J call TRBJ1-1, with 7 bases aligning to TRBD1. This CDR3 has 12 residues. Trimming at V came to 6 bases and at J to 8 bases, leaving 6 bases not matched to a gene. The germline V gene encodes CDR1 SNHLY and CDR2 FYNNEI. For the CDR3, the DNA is TGTGCCAGCAGATCTCACAGGGGCGAAGCTTTCTTT. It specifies CASRSHRGEAFF.

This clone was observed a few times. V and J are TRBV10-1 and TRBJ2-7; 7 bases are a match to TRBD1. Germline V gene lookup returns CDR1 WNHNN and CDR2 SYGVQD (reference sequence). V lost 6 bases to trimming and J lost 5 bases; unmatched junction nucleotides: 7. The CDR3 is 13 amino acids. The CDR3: CASSRDSGDEQYF. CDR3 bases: TGCGCCAGCAGCCGGGACAGTGGGGACGAGCAGTACTTC.

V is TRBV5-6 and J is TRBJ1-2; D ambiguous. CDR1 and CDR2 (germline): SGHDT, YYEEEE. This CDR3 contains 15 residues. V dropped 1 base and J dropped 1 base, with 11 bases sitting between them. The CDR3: CASSLSRSLNYGYTF. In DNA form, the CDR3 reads TGTGCCAGCAGCTTGAGCCGTAGTCTTAACTATGGCTACACCTTC.

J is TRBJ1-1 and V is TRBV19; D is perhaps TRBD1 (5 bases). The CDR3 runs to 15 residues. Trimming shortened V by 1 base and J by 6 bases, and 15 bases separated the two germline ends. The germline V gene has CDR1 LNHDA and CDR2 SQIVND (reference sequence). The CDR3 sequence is CASSIGGRGRAEAFF. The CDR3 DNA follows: TGTGCCAGTAGTATAGGGGGGAGGGGCAGGGCTGAAGCTTTCTTT.

CDR3 in DNA: TGTGCCAGCAGCGTGTTAGCGGGCGGCAACAATGAGCAGTTCTTC. Amino acids: CASSVLAGGNNEQFF. V and J are TRBV7-3 and TRBJ2-1; 7 bases agree with TRBD2. V lost 5 bases and J lost 5; bases outside the gene matches: 9. The CDR3 sequence is 15 residues long. In germline, CDR1 is SGHTA, CDR2 FQGTGA.

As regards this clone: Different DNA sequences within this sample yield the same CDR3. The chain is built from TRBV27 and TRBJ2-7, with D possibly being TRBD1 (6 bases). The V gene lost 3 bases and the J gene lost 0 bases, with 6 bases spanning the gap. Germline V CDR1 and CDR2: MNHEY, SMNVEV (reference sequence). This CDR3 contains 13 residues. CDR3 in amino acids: CASSLTGSYEQYF. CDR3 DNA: TGTGCCAGCAGTTTGACAGGCTCCTACGAGCAGTACTTC.

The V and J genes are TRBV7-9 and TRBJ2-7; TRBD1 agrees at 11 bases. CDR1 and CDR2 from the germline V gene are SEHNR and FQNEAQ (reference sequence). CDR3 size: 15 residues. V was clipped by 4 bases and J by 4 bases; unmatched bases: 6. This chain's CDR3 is CASSYRTGGAYEQYF. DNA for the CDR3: TGTGCCAGCAGCTACCGGACAGGGGGCGCATACGAGCAGTACTTC.

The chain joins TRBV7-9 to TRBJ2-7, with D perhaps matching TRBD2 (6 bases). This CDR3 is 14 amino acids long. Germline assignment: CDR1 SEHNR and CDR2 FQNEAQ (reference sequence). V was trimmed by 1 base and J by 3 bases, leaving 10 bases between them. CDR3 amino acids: CASSLGVSGYEQYF. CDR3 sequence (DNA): TGTGCCAGCAGCTTAGGGGTTAGCGGCTACGAGCAGTACTTC.

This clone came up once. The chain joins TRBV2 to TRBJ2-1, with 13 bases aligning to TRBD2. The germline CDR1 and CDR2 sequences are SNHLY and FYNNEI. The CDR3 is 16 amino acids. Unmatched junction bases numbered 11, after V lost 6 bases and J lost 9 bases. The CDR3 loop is CASSFGLAGVFSEQFF. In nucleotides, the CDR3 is TGTGCCAGCAGCTTCGGACTAGCGGGAGTTTTTTCTGAGCAGTTCTTC. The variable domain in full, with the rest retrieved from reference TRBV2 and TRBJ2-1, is EPEVTQTPSHQVTQMGQEVILRCVPISNHLYFYWYRQILGQKVEFLVSFYNNEISEKSEIFDDQFSVERPDGSNFTLKIRSTKLEDSAMYFCASSFGLAGVFSEQFFGPGTRLTVL.

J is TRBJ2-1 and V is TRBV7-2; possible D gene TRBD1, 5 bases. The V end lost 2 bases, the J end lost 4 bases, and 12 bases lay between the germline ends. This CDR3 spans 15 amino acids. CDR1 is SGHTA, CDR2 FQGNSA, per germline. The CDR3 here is CASSLFGAGYNEQFF. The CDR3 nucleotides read TGTGCCAGCAGCTTATTTGGGGCTGGATACAATGAGCAGTTCTTC.

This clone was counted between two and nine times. The CDR3 loop reads CASSPRGRAEETQYF. The CDR3 bases are TGTGCCAGCAGCCCTAGGGGGAGGGCTGAAGAGACCCAGTACTTC. The genes are TRBV28 and TRBJ2-5, with a possible D match to TRBD2 (7 bases). This CDR3 has 15 residues. CDR1 MDHEN and CDR2 SYDVKM come from the germline V gene. Trimming left V 6 bases short and J 3 bases short, with 17 bases between.

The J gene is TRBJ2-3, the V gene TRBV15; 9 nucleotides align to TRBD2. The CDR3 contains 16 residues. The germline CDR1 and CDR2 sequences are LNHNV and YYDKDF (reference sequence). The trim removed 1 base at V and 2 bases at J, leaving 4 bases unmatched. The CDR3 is CATSRGSGGNTDTQYF. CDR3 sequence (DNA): TGTGCCACCAGCAGAGGAAGCGGGGGGAACACAGATACGCAGTATTTT.

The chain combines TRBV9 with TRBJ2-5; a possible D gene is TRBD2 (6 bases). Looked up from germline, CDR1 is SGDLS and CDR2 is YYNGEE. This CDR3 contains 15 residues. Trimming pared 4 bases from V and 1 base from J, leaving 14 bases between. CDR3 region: CASSPPLGGQETQYF. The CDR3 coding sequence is TGTGCCAGCAGCCCGCCGTTGGGGGGCCAAGAGACCCAGTACTTC.

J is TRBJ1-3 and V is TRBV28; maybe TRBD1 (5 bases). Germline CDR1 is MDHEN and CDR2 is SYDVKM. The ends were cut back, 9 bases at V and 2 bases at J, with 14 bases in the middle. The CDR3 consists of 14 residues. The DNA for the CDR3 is TGTGCCAGTCTCGGTGGGGCAGCTGGAAACACCATATATTTT. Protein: CASLGGAAGNTIYF.

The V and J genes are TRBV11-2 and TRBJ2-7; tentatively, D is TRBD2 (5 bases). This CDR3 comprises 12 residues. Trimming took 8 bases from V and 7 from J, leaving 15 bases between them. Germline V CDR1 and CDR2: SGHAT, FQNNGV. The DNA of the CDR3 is TGTGCCAGCGTAGACCCGAGAGGGGAGCAGTACTTC. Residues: CASVDPRGEQYF.